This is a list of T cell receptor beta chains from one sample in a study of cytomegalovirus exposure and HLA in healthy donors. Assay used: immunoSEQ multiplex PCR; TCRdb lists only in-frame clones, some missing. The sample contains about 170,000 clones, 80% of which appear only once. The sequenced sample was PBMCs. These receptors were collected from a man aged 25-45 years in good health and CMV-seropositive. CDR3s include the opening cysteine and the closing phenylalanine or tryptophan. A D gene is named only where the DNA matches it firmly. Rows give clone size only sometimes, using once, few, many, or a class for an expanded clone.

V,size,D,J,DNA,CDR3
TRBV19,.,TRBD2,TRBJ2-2,TGTGCCAGTGGGGGACTAGCGGGAGTCGGGGAGCTGTTTTTT,CASGGLAGVGELFF
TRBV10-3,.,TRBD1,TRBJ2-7,TGTGCCATCAGTGCGGACAGGGGGCGCGAGCAGTACTTC,CAISADRGREQYF
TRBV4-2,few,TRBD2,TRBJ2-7,TGTGCCAGCAGCCAAGGGAGCGGGAGTATCACCTACGAGCAGTACTTC,CASSQGSGSITYEQYF
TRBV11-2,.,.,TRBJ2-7,TGTGCCAGCAGCTTATCAGGGGCCTACGAGCAGTACTTC,CASSLSGAYEQYF
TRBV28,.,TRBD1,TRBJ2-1,TGTGCCAGCAGTCCCGGACAGGTCTGGGGCGAGCAGTTCTTC,CASSPGQVWGEQFF
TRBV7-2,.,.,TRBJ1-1,TGTGCCAGCAGCTTAGCGCACGGGGGACCCTGGGGCACTGAAGCTTTCTTT,CASSLAHGGPWGTEAFF
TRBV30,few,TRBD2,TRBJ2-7,TGTGCCTGGAGTGATGGGACTAGCGGCTACGAGCAGTACTTC,CAWSDGTSGYEQYF
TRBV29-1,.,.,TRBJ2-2,TGCAGCGTTGAAGGCCGTAGCGTTAAAGGCACCGGGGAGCTGTTTTTT,CSVEGRSVKGTGELFF
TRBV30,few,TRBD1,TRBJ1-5,TGTGCCTGGAGCGCTGGACAGGTGGAGCAGCCCCAGCATTTT,CAWSAGQVEQPQHF
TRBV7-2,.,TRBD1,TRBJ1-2,TGTGCCAGCAGCTTGAGCCTCCGGACAGGGGGCTATGGCTACACCTTC,CASSLSLRTGGYGYTF
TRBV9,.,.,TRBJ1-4,TGTGCCAGCAGCGTAGAGCCCCCCTCGGCCAGGGAGGAGGAAAAACTGTTTTTT,CASSVEPPSAREEEKLFF
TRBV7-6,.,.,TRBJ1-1,TGTGCCAGCAGCTTAGACCAGGGGAACACTGAAGCTTTCTTT,CASSLDQGNTEAFF
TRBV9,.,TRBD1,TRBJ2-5,TGTGCCAGCAGCCCATCGGGACAGCAAGAGACCCAGTACTTC,CASSPSGQQETQYF
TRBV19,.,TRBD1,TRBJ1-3,TGTGCCAGTAGTATAGCGGGACAGGGGGCGGCTGGAAACACCATATATTTT,CASSIAGQGAAGNTIYF
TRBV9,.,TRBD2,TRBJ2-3,TGTGCCAGCAGCGCAGGGACTAGTTTGTCGGATACGCAGTATTTT,CASSAGTSLSDTQYF
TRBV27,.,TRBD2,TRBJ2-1,TGTGCCAGCAGTAAAAAGACCGGGACTAGCGGGAGGGATGAGCAGTTCTTC,CASSKKTGTSGRDEQFF
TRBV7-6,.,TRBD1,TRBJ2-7,TGTGCCAGCAGCGAAACAAGGACAGGGTGGAGGTACGAGCAGTACTTC,CASSETRTGWRYEQYF
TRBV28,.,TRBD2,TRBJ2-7,TGTGCCAGCACCCCAGGGGTAGCGGGGGCCTACGAGCAGTACTTC,CASTPGVAGAYEQYF
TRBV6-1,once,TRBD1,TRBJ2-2,TGTGCCAGCAGCCGACAGGGGGCCGGGGAGCTGTTTTTT,CASSRQGAGELFF
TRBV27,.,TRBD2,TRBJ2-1,TGTGCCAGTTTCGGCAGCGGGGATTACAATGAGCAGTTCTTC,CASFGSGDYNEQFF
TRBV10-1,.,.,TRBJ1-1,TGCGCCAGCAGTCAGGACACAACGAACGGTGAAGCTTTCTTT,CASSQDTTNGEAFF
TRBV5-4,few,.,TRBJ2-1,TGTGCCAGCAGCTTGGCCATAAGGACAAGGCTAGACAATGAGCAGTTCTTC,CASSLAIRTRLDNEQFF
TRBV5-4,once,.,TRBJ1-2,TGTGCCAGCAGCATCCCAGGGGCGTATGGCTACACCTTC,CASSIPGAYGYTF
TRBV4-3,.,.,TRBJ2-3,TGCGCCAGCAGCCCTCAACGCGGGGGCACAGATACGCAGTATTTT,CASSPQRGGTDTQYF
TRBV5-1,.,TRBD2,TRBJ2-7,TGCGCCAGCAGCTTGGCTAGCGGGAGAGACTACGAGCAGTACTTC,CASSLASGRDYEQYF
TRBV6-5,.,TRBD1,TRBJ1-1,TGTGCCAGCAGTTACGCAGGGGGCAGGGGTACTGAAGCTTTCTTT,CASSYAGGRGTEAFF
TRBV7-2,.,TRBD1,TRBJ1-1,TGTGCCAGCTGCTTAACCCCACAGCTACAGGGGTCCACTGAAGCTTTCTTT,CASCLTPQLQGSTEAFF
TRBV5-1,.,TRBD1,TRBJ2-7,TGCGCCAGCAGCAAGCCGGGACAGGGAAGCGGCTCCTACGAGCAGTACTTC,CASSKPGQGSGSYEQYF
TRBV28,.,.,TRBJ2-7,TGTGCCAGCAGTTTCGGTCCCTGGGAGCAGTACTTC,CASSFGPWEQYF
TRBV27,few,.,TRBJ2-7,TGTGCCAGCAGTTTTCGGGGGGCGGTCGGCGAGCAGTACTTC,CASSFRGAVGEQYF
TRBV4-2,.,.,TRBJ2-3,TGTGCCAGCAGCCCCCGCCTAGCTATAATGTATTTT,CASSPRLAIMYF
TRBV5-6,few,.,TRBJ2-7,TGTGCCAGCAGCTTGAACGGCAGGGGAATTTACGAGCAGTACTTC,CASSLNGRGIYEQYF
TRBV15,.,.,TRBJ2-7,TGTGCCACCAGCAGAGATCAGGGCTACGAGCAGTACTTC,CATSRDQGYEQYF
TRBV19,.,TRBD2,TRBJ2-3,TGTGCCAGTAGTGCTAGCGGGAGGTTTGGAGATACGCAGTATTTT,CASSASGRFGDTQYF
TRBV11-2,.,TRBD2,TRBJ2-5,TGTGCCAGCAGCGTGAGTACTAGCGGGAGAGACCAAGAGACCCAGTACTTC,CASSVSTSGRDQETQYF
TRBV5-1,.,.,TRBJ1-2,TGCGCCAGCAGCTTGGGTAGGGATGGAGGCGATGGCTACACCTTC,CASSLGRDGGDGYTF
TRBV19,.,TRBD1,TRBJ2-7,TGTGCCAGCAACCGACAGGGCTTCGACGAGCAGTACTTC,CASNRQGFDEQYF
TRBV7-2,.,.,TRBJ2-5,TGTGCCAGCAGCCGTGGGACATTACAAGAGACCCAGTACTTC,CASSRGTLQETQYF
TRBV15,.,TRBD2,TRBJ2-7,TGTGCCACCAGCGGGGATCTAGCGGGCGGCGAGCAGTACTTC,CATSGDLAGGEQYF
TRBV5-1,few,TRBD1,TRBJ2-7,TGCGCCAGCAGCTTGCGTCAGGGGGAAAAAAGCGAGCAGTACTTC,CASSLRQGEKSEQYF
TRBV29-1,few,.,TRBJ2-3,TGCAGCGTTGGAGACCCTAGCACAGATACGCAGTATTTT,CSVGDPSTDTQYF
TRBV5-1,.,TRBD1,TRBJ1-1,TGCGCCAGCAGCTTAGACAGGGAGAGGAGCATGAACACTGAAGCTTTCTTT,CASSLDRERSMNTEAFF
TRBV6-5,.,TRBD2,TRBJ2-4,TGTGCCAGCAGTTTCGGACTAGCGGGACCAGAAAACATTCAGTACTTC,CASSFGLAGPENIQYF
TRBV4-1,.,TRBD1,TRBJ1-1,TGCGCCAGCAGCCAACACAGGGGTTTGGGTGAAGCTTTCTTT,CASSQHRGLGEAFF
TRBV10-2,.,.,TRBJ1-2,TGCGCCAGCAGTGAAGTGTTGAGGGACACCCGAGGATCTAACTATGGCTACACCTTC,CASSEVLRDTRGSNYGYTF
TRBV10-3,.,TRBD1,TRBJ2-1,TGTGCCATCAGTGAAGGGACAGGGAACAATGAGCAGTTCTTC,CAISEGTGNNEQFF
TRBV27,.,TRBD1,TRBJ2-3,TGTGCCAGCAGAGGTGACAGGGGAACAGATACGCAGTATTTT,CASRGDRGTDTQYF
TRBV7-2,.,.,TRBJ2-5,TGTGCCAGCAGCCCCGGGACTTCCGGGGAGACCCAGTACTTC,CASSPGTSGETQYF
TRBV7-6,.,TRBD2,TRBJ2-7,TGTGCCAGCAGCCGCACTAGCGGGGAGAGCTACGAGCAGTACTTC,CASSRTSGESYEQYF
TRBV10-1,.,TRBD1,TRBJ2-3,TGCGCCAGCAGTGAGTCGACTCCGGGACAGAGACTAGATACGCAGTATTTT,CASSESTPGQRLDTQYF